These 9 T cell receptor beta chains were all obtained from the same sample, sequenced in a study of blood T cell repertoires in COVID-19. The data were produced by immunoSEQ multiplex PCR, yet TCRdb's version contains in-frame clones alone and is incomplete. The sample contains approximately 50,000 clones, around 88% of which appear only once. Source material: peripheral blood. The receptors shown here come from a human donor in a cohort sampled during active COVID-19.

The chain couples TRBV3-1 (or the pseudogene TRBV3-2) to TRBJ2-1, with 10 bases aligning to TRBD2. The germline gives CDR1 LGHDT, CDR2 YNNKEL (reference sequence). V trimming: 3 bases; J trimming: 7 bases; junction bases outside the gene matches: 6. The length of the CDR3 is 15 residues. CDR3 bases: TGTGCCAGCAGCCAGAGTAGCGGGGGGTGGAATGAGCAGTTCTTC. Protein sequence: CASSQSSGGWNEQFF.

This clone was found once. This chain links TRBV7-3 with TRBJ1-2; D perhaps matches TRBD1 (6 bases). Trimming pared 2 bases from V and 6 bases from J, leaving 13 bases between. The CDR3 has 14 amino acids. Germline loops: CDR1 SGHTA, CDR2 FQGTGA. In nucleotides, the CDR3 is TGTGCCAGCAGCTTAGCAGGGGAGCAGAATGGCTACACCTTC. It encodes CASSLAGEQNGYTF.

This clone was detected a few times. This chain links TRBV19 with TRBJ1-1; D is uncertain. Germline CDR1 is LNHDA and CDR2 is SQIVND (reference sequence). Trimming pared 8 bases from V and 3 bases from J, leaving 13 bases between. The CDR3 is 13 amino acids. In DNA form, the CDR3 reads TGTGCCAGTCTTGGACGGGGATACACTGAAGCTTTCTTT. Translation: CASLGRGYTEAFF.

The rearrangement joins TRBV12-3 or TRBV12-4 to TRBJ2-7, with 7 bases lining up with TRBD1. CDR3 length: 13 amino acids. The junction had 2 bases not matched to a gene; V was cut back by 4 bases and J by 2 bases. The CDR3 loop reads CASSSGQPYEQYF. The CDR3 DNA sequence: TGTGCCAGCAGTTCGGGACAGCCCTACGAGCAGTACTTC.

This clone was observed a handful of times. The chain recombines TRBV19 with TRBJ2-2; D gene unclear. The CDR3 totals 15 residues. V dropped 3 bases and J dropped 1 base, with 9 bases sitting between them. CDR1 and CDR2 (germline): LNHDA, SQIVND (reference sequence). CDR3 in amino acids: CASSINRQNTGELFF. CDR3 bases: TGTGCCAGTAGTATTAACCGACAGAACACCGGGGAGCTGTTTTTT.

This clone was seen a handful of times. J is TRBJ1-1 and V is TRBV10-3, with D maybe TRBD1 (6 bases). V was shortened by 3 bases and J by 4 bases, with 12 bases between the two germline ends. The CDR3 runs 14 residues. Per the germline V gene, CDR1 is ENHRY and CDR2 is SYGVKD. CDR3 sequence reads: CAISDYRDGTEAFF. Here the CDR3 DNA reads TGTGCCATCAGTGATTACAGGGACGGCACTGAAGCTTTCTTT.

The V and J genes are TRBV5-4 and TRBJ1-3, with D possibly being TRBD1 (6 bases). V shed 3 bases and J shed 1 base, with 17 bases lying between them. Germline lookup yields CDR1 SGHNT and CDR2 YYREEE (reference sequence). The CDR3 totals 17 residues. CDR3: CASSSWPQGASGNTIYF. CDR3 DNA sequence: TGTGCCAGCAGCTCGTGGCCACAGGGAGCTTCTGGAAACACCATATATTTT.

Here the CDR3 reads CASSSGTGSSGANVLTF. Here the CDR3 DNA reads TGTGCCAGCAGCTCCGGGACAGGGAGTTCTGGGGCCAACGTCCTGACTTTC. The chain employs TRBV5-5 and TRBJ2-6, with TRBD1 matching 9 bases. Unmatched junction bases numbered 5, after V lost 3 bases and J lost 1 base. The CDR3 runs 17 residues. Germline V lookup: CDR1 SGHKS, CDR2 YYEKEE (reference sequence).

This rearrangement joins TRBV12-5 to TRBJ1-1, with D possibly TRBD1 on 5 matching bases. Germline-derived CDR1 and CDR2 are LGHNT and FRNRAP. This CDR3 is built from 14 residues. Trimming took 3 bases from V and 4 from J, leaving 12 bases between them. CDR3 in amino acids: CASGFFAGITEAFF. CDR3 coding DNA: TGTGCTAGTGGTTTCTTCGCAGGGATCACTGAAGCTTTCTTT.